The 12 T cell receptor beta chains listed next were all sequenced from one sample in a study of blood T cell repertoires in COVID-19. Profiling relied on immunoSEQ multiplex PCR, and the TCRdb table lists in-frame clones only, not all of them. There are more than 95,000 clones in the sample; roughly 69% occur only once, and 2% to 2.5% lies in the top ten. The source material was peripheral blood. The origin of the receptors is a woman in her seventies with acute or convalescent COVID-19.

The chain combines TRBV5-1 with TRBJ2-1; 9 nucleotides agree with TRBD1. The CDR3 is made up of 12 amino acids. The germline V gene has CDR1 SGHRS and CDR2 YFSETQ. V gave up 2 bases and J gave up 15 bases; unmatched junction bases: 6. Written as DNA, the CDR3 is TGCGCCAGCAGCTTAGGACAGGGGATCGGGTTCTTC. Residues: CASSLGQGIGFF.

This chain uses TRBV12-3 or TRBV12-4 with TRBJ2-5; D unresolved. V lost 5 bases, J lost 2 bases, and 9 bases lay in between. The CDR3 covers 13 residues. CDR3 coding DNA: TGTGCCAGCAGTCGCGGCCGTCAAGAGACCCAGTACTTC. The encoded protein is CASSRGRQETQYF.

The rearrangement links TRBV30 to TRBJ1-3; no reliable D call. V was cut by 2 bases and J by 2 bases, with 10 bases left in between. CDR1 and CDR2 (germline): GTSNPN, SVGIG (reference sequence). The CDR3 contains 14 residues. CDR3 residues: CAWSSGLPGNTIYF. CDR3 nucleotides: TGTGCCTGGAGTTCAGGCCTCCCTGGAAACACCATATATTTT. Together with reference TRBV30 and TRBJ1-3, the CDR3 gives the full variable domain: SQTIHQWPATLVQPVGSPLSLECTVEGTSNPNLYWYRQAAGRGLQLLFYSVGIGQISSEVPQNLSASRPQDRQFILSSKKLLLSDSGFYLCAWSSGLPGNTIYFGEGSWLTVV.

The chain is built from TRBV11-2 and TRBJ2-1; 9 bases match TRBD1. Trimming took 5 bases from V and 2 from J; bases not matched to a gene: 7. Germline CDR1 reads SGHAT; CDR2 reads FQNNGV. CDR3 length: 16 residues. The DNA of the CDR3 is TGTGCCAGCAGCGTTAACCGGGACAGGGCCTACAATGAGCAGTTCTTC. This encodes CASSVNRDRAYNEQFF. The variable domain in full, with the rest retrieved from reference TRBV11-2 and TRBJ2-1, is EAGVAQSPRYKIIEKRQSVAFWCNPISGHATLYWYQQILGQGPKLLIQFQNNGVVDDSQLPKDRFSAERLKGVDSTLKIQPAKLEDSAVYLCASSVNRDRAYNEQFFGPGTRLTVL.

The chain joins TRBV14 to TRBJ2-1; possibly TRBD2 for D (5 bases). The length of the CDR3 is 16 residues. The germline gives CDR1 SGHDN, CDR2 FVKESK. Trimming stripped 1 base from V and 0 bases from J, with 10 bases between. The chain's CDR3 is CASSQVLGSSYNEQFF. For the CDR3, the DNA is TGTGCCAGCAGCCAAGTTTTAGGGAGCTCCTACAATGAGCAGTTCTTC.

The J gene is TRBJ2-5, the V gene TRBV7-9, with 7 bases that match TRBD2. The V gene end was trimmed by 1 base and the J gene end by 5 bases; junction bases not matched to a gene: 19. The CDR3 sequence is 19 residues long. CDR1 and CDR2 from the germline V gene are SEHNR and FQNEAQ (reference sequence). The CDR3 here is CASSLVRSWGRAEWETQYF. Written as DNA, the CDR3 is TGTGCCAGCAGCTTAGTTCGGAGTTGGGGGAGGGCCGAATGGGAGACCCAGTACTTC.

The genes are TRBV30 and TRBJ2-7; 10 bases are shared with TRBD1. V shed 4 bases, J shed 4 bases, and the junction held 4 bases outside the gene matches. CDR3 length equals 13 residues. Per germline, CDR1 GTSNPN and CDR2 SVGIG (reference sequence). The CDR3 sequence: CAWTGQGRYEQYF. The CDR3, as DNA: TGTGCCTGGACGGGACAGGGGAGGTACGAGCAGTACTTC.

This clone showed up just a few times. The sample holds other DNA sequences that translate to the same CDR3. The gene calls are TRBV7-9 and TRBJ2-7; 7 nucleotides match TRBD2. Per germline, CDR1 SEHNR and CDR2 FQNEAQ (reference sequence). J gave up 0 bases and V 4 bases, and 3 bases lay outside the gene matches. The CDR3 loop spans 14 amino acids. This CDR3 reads CASSSGTISYEQYF. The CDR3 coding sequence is TGTGCCAGCAGCTCCGGGACTATCTCCTACGAGCAGTACTTC.

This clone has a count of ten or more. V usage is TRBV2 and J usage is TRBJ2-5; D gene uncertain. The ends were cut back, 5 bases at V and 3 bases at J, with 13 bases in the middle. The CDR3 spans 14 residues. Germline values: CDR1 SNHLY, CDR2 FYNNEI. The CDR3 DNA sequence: TGTGCCAGCAGTTCCGACTGGAACAAAGAGACCCAGTACTTC. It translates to CASSSDWNKETQYF.

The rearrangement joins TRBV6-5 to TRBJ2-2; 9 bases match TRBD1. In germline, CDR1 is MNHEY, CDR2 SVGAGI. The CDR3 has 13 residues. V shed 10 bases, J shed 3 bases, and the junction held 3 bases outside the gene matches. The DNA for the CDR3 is TGTGCCACACAGGGGGCATACACCGGGGAGCTGTTTTTT. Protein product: CATQGAYTGELFF.

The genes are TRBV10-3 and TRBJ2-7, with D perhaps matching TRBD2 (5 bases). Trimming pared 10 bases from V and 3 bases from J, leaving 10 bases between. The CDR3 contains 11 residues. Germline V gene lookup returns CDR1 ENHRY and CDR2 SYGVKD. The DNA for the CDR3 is TGTGCCACGGCTCGGGACTACGAGCAGTACTTC. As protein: CATARDYEQYF.

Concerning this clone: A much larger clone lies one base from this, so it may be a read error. The CDR3 sequence is CASSPTGIETQYF. The CDR3 DNA reads as TGTGCCAGCAGCCCGACAGGGATAGAGACCCAGTACTTC. This sequence joins TRBV5-6 and TRBJ2-5, with 7 bases that match TRBD1. V was clipped by 4 bases and J by 4 bases; unmatched bases: 4. The CDR3 is made up of 13 amino acids. The germline gives CDR1 SGHDT, CDR2 YYEEEE.